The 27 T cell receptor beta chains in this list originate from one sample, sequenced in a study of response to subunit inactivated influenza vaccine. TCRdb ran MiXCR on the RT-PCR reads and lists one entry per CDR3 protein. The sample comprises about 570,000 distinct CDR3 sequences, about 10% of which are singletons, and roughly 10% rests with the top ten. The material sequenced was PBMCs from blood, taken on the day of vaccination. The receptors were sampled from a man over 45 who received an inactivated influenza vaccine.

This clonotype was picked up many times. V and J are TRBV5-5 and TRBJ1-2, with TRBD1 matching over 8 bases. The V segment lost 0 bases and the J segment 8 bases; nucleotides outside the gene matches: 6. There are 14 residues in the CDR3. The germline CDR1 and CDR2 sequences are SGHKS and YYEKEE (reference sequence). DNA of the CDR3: TGTGCCAGCAGCTTGGAGACAGGGGTAGGCGGCTACACCTTC. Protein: CASSLETGVGGYTF.

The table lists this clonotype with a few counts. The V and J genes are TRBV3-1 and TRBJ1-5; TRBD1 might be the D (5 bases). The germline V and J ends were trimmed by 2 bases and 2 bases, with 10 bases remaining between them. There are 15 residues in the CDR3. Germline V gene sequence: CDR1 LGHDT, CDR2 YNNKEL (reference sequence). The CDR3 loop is CASSQKGPRNQPQHF. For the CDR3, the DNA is TGTGCCAGCAGCCAAAAGGGGCCGCGCAATCAGCCCCAGCATTTT. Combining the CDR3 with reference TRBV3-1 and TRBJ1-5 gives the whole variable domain DTAVSQTPKYLVTQMGNDKSIKCEQNLGHDTMYWYKQDSKKFLKIMFSYNNKELIINETVPNRFSPKSPDKAHLNLHINSLELGDSAVYFCASSQKGPRNQPQHFGDGTRLSIL.

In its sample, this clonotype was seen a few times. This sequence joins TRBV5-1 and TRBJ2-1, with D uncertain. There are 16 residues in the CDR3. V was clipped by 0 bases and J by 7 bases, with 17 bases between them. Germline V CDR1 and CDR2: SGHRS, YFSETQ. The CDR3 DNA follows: TGCGCCAGCAGCTTGGAGGTAGGCCCCATAGGGAATGAGCAGTTCTTC. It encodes CASSLEVGPIGNEQFF.

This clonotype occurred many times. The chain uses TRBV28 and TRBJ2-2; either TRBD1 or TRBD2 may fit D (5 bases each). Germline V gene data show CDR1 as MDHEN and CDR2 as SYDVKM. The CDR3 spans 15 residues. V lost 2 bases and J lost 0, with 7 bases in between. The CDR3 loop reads CASSLVGPNTGELFF. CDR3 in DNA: TGTGCCAGCAGTTTAGTGGGACCGAACACCGGGGAGCTGTTTTTT.

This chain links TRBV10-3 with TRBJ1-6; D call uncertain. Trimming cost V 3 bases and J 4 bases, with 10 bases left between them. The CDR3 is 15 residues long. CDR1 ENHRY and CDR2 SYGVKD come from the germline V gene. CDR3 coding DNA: TGTGCCATCAGTGAAGGACGTTCTTATAATTCACCCCTCCACTTT. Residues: CAISEGRSYNSPLHF.

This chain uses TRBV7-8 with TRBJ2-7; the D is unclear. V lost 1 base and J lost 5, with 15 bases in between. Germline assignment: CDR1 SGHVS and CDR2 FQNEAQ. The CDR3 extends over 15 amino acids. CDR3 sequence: CASSLGGSQLDEQYF. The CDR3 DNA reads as TGTGCCAGCAGCTTAGGTGGCTCCCAACTCGACGAGCAGTACTTC.

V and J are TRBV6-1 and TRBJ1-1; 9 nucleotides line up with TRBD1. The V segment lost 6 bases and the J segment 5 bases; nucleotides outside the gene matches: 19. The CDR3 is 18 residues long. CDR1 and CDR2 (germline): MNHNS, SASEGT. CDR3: CASSLYGGTGLVRTEAFF. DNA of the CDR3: TGTGCCAGCAGCCTTTACGGGGGGACAGGGCTGGTGAGGACTGAAGCTTTCTTT.

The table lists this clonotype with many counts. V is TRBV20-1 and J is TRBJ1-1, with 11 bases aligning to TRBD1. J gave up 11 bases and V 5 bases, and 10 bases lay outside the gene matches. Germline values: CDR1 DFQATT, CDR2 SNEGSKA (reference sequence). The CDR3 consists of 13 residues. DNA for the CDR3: TGCAGTGCTGTCGGGACAGGGGGATTTATTGCTTTCTTT. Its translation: CSAVGTGGFIAFF.

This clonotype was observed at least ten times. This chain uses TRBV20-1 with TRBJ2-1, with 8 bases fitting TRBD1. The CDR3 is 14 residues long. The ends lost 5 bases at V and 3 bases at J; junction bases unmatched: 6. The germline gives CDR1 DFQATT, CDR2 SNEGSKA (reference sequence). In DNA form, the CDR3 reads TGCAGTGCTGACAGGGGCGAGGACTACAATGAGCAGTTCTTC. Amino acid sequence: CSADRGEDYNEQFF.

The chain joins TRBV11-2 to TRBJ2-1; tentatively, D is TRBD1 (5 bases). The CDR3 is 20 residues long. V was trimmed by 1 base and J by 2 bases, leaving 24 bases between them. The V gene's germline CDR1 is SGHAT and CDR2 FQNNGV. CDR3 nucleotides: TGTGCCAGCAGCTTAGTAGGGGTAAAGGATTTTCGTTTTGCCTACAATGAGCAGTTCTTC. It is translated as CASSLVGVKDFRFAYNEQFF. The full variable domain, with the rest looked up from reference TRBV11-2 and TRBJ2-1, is EAGVAQSPRYKIIEKRQSVAFWCNPISGHATLYWYQQILGQGPKLLIQFQNNGVVDDSQLPKDRFSAERLKGVDSTLKIQPAKLEDSAVYLCASSLVGVKDFRFAYNEQFFGPGTRLTVL.

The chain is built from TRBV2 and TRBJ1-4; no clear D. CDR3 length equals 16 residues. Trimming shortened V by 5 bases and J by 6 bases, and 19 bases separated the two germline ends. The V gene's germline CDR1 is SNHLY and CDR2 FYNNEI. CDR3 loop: CASSCISWPPDEKLFF. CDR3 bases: TGTGCCAGCAGTTGCATTTCTTGGCCTCCGGATGAAAAACTGTTTTTT. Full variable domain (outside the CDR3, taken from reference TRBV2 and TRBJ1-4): EPEVTQTPSHQVTQMGQEVILRCVPISNHLYFYWYRQILGQKVEFLVSFYNNEISEKSEIFDDQFSVERPDGSNFTLKIRSTKLEDSAMYFCASSCISWPPDEKLFFGSGTQLSVL.

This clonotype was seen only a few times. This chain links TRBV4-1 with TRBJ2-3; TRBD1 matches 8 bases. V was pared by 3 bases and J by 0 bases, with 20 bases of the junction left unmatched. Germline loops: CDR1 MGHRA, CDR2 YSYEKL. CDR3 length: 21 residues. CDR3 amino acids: CASSHNGPGQAASPSTDTQYF. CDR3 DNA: TGCGCCAGCAGCCATAACGGCCCGGGACAGGCAGCTTCACCTAGCACAGATACGCAGTATTTT.

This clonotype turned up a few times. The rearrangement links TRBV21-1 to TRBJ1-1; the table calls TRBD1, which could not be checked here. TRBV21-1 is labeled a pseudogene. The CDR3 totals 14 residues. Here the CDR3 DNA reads TGTGCCAGCAGCAATACAGGGTTGAACACTGAAGCTTTCTTT. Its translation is CASSNTGLNTEAFF.

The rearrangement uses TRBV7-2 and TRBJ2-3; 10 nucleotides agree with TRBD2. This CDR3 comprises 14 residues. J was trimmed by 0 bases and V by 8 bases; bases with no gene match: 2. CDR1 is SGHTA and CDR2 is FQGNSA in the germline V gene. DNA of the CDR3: TGTGCCAGCGGGGGACTAGCGAGCACAGATACGCAGTATTTT. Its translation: CASGGLASTDTQYF.

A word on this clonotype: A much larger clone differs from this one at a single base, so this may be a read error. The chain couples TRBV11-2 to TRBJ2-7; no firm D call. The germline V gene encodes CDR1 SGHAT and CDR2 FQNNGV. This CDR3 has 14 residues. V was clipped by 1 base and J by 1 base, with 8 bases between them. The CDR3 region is CASSLGLKSYEQYF. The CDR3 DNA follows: TGTGCCAGCAGCTTAGGTCTGAAGTCCTACGAGCAGTACTTC.

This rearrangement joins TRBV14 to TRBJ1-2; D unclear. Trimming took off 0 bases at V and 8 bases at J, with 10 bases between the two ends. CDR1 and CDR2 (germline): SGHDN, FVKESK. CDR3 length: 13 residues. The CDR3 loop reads CASSQEERIGYTF. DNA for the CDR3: TGTGCCAGCAGCCAAGAGGAGAGGATCGGCTACACCTTC.

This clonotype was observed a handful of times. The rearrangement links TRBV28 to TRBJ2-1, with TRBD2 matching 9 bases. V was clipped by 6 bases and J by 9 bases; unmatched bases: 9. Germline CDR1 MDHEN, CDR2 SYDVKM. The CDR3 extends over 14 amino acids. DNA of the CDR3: TGTGCCAGCAGAACCGGGACTAGCATAACTGAGCAGTTCTTC. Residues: CASRTGTSITEQFF.

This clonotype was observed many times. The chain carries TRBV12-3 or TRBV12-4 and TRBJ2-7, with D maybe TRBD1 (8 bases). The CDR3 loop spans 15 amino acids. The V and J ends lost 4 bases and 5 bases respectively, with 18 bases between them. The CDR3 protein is CASSSQGGRKNEQYF. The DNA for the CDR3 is TGTGCCAGCAGTTCACAGGGGGGGAGAAAAAACGAGCAGTACTTC.

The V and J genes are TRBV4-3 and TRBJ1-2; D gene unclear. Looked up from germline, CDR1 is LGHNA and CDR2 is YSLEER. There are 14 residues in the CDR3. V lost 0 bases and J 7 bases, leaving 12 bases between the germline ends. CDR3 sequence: CASSQDRGAIGYTF. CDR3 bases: TGCGCCAGCAGCCAAGATCGGGGTGCGATTGGCTACACCTTC.

CDR3 DNA sequence: TGTGCCAGCAGGGACGACAGGGGTAGCACAGATACGCAGTATTTT. Translated: CASRDDRGSTDTQYF. The chain recombines TRBV2 with TRBJ2-3, with 8 bases that match TRBD1. This CDR3 has 15 amino acids. In germline, CDR1 is SNHLY, CDR2 FYNNEI. With V trimmed by 6 bases and J by 0 bases, 5 bases remained unmatched.

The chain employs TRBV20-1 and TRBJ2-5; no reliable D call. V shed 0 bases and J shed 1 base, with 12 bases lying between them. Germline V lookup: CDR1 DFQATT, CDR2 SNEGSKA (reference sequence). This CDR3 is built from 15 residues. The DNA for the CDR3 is TGCAGTGCTAGAGATTTAGACAATACCCAAGAGACCCAGTACTTC. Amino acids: CSARDLDNTQETQYF.

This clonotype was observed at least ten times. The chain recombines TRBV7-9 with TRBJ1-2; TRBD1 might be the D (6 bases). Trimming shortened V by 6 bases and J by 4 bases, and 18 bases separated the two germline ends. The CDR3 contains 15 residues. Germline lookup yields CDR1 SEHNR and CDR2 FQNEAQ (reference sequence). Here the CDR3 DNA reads TGTGCCAGCAGAAATTACAGGGTACAATCCTATGGCTACACCTTC. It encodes CASRNYRVQSYGYTF.

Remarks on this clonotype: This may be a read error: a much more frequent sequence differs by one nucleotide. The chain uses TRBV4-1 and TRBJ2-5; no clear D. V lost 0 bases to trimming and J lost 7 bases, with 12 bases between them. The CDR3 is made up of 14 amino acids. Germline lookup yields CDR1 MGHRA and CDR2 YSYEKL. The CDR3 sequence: CASSQEDGWATQYF. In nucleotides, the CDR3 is TGCGCCAGCAGCCAAGAAGACGGGTGGGCGACCCAGTACTTC.

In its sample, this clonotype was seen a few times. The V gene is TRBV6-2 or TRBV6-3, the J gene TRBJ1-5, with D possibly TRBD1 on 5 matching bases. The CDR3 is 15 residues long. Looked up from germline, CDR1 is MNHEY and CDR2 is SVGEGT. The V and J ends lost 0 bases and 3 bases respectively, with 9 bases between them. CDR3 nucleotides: TGTGCCAGCAGTTACTCCGGGGCCTTCAATCAGCCCCAGCATTTT. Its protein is CASSYSGAFNQPQHF.

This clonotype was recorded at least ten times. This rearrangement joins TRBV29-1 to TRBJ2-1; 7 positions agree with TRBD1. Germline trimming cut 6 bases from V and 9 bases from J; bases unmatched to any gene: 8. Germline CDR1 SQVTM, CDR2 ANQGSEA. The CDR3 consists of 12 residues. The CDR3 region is CSVQQGSGEQFF. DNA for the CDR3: TGCAGCGTACAACAGGGGTCTGGTGAGCAGTTCTTC.

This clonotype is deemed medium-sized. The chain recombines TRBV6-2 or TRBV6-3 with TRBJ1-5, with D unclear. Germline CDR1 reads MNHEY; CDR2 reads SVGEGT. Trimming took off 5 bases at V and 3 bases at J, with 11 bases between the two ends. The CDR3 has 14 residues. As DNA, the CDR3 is TGTGCCAGCAGTCGGAGGGCTGACAATCAGCCCCAGCATTTT. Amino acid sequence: CASSRRADNQPQHF.

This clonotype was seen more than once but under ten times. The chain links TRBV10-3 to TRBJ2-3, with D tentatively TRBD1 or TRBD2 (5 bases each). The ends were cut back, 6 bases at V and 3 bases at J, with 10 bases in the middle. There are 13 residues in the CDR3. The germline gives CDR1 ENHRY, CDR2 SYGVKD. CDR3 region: CAIRFRETDTQYF. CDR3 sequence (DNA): TGTGCCATCAGGTTCAGGGAGACAGATACGCAGTATTTT.